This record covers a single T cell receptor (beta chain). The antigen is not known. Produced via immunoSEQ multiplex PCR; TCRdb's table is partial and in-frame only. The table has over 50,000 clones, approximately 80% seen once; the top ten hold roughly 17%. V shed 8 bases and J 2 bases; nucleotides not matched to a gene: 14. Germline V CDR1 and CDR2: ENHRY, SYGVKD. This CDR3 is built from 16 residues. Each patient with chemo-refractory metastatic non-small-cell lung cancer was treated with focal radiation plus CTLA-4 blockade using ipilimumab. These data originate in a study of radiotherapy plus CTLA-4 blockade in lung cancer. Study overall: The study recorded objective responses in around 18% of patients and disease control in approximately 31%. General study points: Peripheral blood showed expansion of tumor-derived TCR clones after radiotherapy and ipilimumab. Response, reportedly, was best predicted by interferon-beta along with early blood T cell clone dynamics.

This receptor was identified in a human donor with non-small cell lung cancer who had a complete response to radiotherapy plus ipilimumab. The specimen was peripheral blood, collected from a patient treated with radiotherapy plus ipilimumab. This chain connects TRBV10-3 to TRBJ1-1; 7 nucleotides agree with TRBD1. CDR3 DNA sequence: TGTGCCATCGGGGCATTTAAGGGGGCGGGAAACACTGAAGCTTTCTTT. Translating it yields CAIGAFKGAGNTEAFF.